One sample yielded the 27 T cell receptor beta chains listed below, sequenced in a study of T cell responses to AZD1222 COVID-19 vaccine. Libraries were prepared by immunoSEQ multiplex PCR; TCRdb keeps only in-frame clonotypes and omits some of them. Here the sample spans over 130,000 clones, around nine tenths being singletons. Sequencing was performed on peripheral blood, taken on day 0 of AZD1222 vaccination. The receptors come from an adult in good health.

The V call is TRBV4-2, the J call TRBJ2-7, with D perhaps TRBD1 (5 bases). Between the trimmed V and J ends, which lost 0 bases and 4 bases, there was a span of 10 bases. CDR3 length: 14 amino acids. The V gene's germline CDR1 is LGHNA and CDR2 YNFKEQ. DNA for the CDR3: TGTGCCAGCAGCCAAGAAGGGGTGGGGTACGAGCAGTACTTC. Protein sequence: CASSQEGVGYEQYF.

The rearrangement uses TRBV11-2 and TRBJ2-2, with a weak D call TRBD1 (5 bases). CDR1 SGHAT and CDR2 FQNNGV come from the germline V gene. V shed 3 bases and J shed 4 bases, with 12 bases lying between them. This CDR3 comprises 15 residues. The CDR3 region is CASSFRPQATGELFF. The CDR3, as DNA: TGTGCCAGCAGCTTTAGACCACAGGCCACCGGGGAGCTGTTTTTT. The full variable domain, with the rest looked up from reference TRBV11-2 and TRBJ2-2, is EAGVAQSPRYKIIEKRQSVAFWCNPISGHATLYWYQQILGQGPKLLIQFQNNGVVDDSQLPKDRFSAERLKGVDSTLKIQPAKLEDSAVYLCASSFRPQATGELFFGEGSRLTVL.

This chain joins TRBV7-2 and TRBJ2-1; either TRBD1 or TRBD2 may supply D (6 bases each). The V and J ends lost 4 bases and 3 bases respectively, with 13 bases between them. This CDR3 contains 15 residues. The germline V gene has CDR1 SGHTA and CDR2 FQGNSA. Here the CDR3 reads CASSSSGGGYNEQFF. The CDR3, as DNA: TGTGCCAGCAGCTCATCAGGAGGGGGCTACAATGAGCAGTTCTTC.

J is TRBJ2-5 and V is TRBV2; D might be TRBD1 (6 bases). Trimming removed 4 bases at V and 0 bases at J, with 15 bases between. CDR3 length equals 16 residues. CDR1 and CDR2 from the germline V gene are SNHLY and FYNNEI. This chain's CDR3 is CASSVKQGPNQETQYF. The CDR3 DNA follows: TGTGCCAGCAGTGTTAAGCAGGGGCCGAACCAAGAGACCCAGTACTTC.

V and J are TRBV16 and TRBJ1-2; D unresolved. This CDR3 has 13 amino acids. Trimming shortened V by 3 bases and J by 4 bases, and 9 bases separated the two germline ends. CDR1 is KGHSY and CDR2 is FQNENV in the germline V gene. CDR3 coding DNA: TGTGCCAGCAGCCACAGCGCGCTCTATGGCTACACCTTC. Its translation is CASSHSALYGYTF.

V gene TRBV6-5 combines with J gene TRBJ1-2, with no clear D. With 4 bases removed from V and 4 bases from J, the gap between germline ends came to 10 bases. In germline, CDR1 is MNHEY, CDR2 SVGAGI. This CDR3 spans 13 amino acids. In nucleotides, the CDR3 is TGTGCCAGCAGTTCACTCGATCTCTATGGCTACACCTTC. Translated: CASSSLDLYGYTF.

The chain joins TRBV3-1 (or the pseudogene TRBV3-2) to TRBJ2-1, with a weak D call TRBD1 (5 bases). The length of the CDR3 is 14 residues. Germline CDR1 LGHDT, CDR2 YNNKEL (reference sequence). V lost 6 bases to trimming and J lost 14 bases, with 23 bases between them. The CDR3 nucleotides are TGTGCCAGCAGGAACAGGCTAGTAGCAGAGGATGAGTTCTTC. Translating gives CASRNRLVAEDEFF.

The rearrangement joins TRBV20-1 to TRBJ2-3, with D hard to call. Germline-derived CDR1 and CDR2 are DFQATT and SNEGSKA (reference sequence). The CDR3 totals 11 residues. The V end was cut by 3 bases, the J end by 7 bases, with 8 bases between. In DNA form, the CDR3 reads TGCAGTGCTAGCCAGGAAAATACGCAGTATTTT. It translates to CSASQENTQYF.

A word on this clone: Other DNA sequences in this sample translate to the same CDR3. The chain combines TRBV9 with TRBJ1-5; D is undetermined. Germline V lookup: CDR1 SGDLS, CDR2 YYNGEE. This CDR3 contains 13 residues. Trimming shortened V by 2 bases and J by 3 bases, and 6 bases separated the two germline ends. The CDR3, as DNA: TGTGCCAGCAGCGTTGACCCCAATCAGCCCCAGCATTTT. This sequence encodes CASSVDPNQPQHF.

CDR3 nucleotide sequence: TGTGCCAGCAGTTTACGGCCAGGGGGTCAGCCCCAGCATTTT. Protein product: CASSLRPGGQPQHF. The rearrangement joins TRBV27 to TRBJ1-5; TRBD1 matches 7 bases. Germline CDR1 is MNHEY and CDR2 is SMNVEV (reference sequence). The CDR3 consists of 14 residues. The junction had 4 bases not matched to a gene; V was cut back by 2 bases and J by 6 bases.

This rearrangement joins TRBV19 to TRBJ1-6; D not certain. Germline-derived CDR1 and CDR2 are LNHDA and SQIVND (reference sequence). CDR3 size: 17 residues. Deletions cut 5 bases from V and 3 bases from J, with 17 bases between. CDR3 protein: CASSPVLSSSYNSPLHF. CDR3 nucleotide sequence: TGTGCCAGTAGTCCCGTTTTGAGCAGCAGCTATAATTCACCCCTCCACTTT.

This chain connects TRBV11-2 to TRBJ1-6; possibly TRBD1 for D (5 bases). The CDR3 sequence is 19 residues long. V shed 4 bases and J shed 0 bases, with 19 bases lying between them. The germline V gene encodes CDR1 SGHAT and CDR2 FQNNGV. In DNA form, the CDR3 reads TGTGCCAGCAGCTCCAAGGGCGGTCGGGGCAGCTCCTATAATTCACCCCTCCACTTT. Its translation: CASSSKGGRGSSYNSPLHF.

This CDR3 is CASSLSPLISSGNTIYF. Here the CDR3 DNA reads TGTGCCAGCAGCTTGAGTCCACTTATCAGCTCTGGAAACACCATATATTTT. The chain carries TRBV5-5 and TRBJ1-3, with D unresolved. The V end lost 1 base, the J end lost 0 bases, and 14 bases lay between the germline ends. Germline V CDR1 and CDR2: SGHKS, YYEKEE (reference sequence). The CDR3 loop spans 17 amino acids.

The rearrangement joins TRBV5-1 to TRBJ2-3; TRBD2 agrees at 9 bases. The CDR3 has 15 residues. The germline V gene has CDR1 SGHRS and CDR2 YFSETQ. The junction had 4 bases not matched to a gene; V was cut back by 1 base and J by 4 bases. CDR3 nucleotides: TGCGCCAGCAGCTTGCAGGCGGGAGGGCCAGATACGCAGTATTTT. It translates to CASSLQAGGPDTQYF. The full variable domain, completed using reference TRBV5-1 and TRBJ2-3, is KAGVTQTPRYLIKTRGQQVTLSCSPISGHRSVSWYQQTPGQGLQFLFEYFSETQRNKGNFPGRFSGRQFSNSRSEMNVSTLELGDSALYLCASSLQAGGPDTQYFGPGTRLTVL.

As DNA, the CDR3 is TGTGCCAGCAGAGCAGTGGATAATTCACCCCTCCACTTT. Translating gives CASRAVDNSPLHF. V gene TRBV28 combines with J gene TRBJ1-6, with D uncertain. Germline V gene sequence: CDR1 MDHEN, CDR2 SYDVKM. V was pared by 6 bases and J by 5 bases, with 8 bases between. The length of the CDR3 is 13 residues.

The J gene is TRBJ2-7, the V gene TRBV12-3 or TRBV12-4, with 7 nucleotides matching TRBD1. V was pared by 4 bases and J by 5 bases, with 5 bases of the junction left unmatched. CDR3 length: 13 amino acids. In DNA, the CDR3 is TGTGCCAGCAGTTCACAACAGGGGAACGAGCAGTACTTC. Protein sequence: CASSSQQGNEQYF.

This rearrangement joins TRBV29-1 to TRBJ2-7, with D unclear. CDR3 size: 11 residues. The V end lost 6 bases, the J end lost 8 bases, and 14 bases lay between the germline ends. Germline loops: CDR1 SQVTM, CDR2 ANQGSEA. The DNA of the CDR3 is TGCAGCGTGAATAATCTGGGAAAGCAGTACTTC. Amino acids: CSVNNLGKQYF.

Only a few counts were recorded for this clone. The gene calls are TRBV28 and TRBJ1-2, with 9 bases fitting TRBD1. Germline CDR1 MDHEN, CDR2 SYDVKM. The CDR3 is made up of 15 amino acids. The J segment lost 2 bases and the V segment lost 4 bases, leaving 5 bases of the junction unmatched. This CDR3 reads CASSSPGQGNYGYTF. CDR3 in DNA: TGTGCCAGCAGTTCTCCGGGACAGGGAAACTATGGCTACACCTTC.

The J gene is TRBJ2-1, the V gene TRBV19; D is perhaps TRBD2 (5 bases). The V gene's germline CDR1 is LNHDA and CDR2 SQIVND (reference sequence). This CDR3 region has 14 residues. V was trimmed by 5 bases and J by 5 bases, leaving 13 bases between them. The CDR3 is CASSAGDLNNEQFF. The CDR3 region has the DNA TGTGCCAGTAGTGCGGGCGACCTAAACAATGAGCAGTTCTTC.

DNA for the CDR3: TGTGCCAGCAGCTTGGTGGAGGGGTACAATGAGCAGTTCTTC. Its protein product is CASSLVEGYNEQFF. The chain is built from TRBV5-4 and TRBJ2-1; tentative D call: TRBD2 (6 bases). CDR1 is SGHNT and CDR2 is YYREEE in the germline V gene (reference sequence). Trimming removed 0 bases at V and 4 bases at J, with 8 bases between. The CDR3 sequence is 14 residues long. Full variable domain (rest looked up from reference TRBV5-4 and TRBJ2-1): ETGVTQSPTHLIKTRGQQVTLRCSSQSGHNTVSWYQQALGQGPQFIFQYYREEENGRGNFPPRFSGLQFPNYSSELNVNALELDDSALYLCASSLVEGYNEQFFGPGTRLTVL.

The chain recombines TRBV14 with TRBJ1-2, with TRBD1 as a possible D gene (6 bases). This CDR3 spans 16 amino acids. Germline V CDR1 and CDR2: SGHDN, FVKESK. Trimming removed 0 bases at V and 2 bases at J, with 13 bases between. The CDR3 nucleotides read TGTGCCAGCAGCCAAGATCTTGGTGGGGGCAACTATGGCTACACCTTC. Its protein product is CASSQDLGGGNYGYTF. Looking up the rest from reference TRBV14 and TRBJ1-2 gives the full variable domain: EAGVTQFPSHSVIEKGQTVTLRCDPISGHDNLYWYRRVMGKEIKFLLHFVKESKQDESGMPNNRFLAERTGGTYSTLKVQPAELEDSGVYFCASSQDLGGGNYGYTFGSGTRLTVV.

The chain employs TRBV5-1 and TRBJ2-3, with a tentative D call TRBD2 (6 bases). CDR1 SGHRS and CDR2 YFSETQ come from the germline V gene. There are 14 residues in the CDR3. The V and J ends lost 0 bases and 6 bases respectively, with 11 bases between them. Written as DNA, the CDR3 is TGCGCCAGCAGCTTGGTGGGGGGTGCGGATACGCAGTATTTT. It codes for CASSLVGGADTQYF.

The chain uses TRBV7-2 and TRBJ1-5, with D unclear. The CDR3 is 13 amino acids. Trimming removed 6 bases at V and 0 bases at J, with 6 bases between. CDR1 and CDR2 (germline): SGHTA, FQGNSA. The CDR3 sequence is CASRKDSNQPQHF. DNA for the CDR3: TGTGCCAGCAGAAAAGATAGCAATCAGCCCCAGCATTTT.

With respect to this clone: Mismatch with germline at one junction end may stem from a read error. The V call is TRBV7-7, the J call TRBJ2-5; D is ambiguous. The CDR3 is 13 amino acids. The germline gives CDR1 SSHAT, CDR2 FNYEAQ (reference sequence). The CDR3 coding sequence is TGTGCTAGCAGCCTAGGGATTTGGGAGACCCAGTACTTC. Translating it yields CASSLGIWETQYF.

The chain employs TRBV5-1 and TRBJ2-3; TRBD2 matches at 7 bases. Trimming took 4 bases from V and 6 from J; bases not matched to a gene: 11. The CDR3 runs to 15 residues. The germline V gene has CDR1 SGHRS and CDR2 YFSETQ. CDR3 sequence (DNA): TGCGCCAGCAGCGGGGAAGGACTAGATTACGATACGCAGTATTTT. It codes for CASSGEGLDYDTQYF.

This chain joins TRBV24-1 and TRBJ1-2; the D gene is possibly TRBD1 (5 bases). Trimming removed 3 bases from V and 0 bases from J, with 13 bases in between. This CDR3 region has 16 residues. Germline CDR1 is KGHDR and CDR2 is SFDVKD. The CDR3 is CATSDATGTTNYGYTF. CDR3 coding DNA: TGTGCCACCAGTGATGCTACAGGCACTACTAACTATGGCTACACCTTC.

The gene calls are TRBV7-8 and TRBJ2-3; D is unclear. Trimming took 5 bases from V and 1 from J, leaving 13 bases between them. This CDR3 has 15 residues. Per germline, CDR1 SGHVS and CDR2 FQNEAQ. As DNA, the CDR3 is TGTGCCAGCAGCCCCTATAGCTCGGGCACAGATACGCAGTATTTT. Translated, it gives CASSPYSSGTDTQYF. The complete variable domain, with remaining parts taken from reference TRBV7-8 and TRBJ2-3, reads GAGVSQSPRYKVAKRGQDVALRCDPISGHVSLFWYQQALGQGPEFLTYFQNEAQLDKSGLPSDRFFAERPEGSVSTLKIQRTQQEDSAVYLCASSPYSSGTDTQYFGPGTRLTVL.